Listed below are T cell receptor beta chains from one sample, sequenced in a study of radiotherapy plus CTLA-4 blockade in lung cancer. Sequencing was performed with immunoSEQ multiplex PCR; in TCRdb, only in-frame clones are kept and a portion is missing. This table has about 120,000 clones, roughly 77% appearing once. The input for sequencing was peripheral blood, taken from a patient treated with radiotherapy plus ipilimumab. These receptors were collected from a human donor with non-small cell lung cancer that progressed on radiotherapy plus ipilimumab. Some clones in this sample may be carry-over from other donors' samples. Both conserved end residues are part of each CDR3. A D gene is named only where the DNA matches it firmly. A row's size may be missing; if present it is once, few, many or a size class.

abundance,len,v_gene,d_gene,j_gene,CDR3aa,CDR3nt
-,12,TRBV10-2,-,TRBJ1-1,CASSVLNTEAFF,TGCGCCAGCAGTGTTTTGAACACTGAAGCTTTCTTT
-,17,TRBV7-2,-,TRBJ1-5,CASSLGGIRGGNQPQHF,TGTGCCAGCAGCTTAGGGGGGATCCGAGGTGGGAATCAGCCCCAGCATTTT
-,15,TRBV5-4,TRBD1,TRBJ1-1,CASRTGTVDGTEAFF,TGTGCCAGCAGAACCGGGACAGTGGATGGAACTGAAGCTTTCTTT
-,16,TRBV5-1,-,TRBJ2-2,CASSLEVGENTGELFF,TGCGCCAGCAGCTTGGAAGTAGGGGAGAACACCGGGGAGCTGTTTTTT
-,15,TRBV5-1,TRBD1,TRBJ2-7,CASSATTGGGYEQYF,TGCGCCAGCAGCGCGACGACAGGGGGCGGGTACGAGCAGTACTTC
-,16,TRBV5-1,TRBD1,TRBJ2-7,CASSVNLDRGQGEQYF,TGCGCCAGCAGCGTGAACCTGGACAGGGGGCAAGGCGAGCAGTACTTC
-,12,TRBV5-1,-,TRBJ1-2,CASSLAGEGYTF,TGCGCCAGCAGCTTGGCGGGGGAGGGCTACACCTTC
-,11,TRBV29-1,-,TRBJ1-2,CSVGADYGYTF,TGCAGCGTTGGTGCGGACTATGGCTACACCTTC
-,15,TRBV5-5,TRBD1,TRBJ2-3,CASSPRDRGPDTQYF,TGTGCCAGCAGCCCCCGGGACAGGGGGCCTGATACGCAGTATTTT
-,15,TRBV7-9,TRBD1,TRBJ1-1,CASRPSGGQSTEAFF,TGTGCCAGCAGGCCGTCCGGGGGACAGTCCACTGAAGCTTTCTTT
-,16,TRBV9,TRBD1,TRBJ2-7,CASSVGLRDRMTEQYF,TGTGCCAGCAGCGTAGGATTAAGGGACAGAATGACCGAGCAGTACTTC
-,15,TRBV5-4,-,TRBJ2-1,CASSLDKYSYNEQFF,TGTGCCAGCAGCTTAGACAAATACTCCTACAATGAGCAGTTCTTC
-,18,TRBV27,-,TRBJ1-4,CASSLSFQAGDTNEKLFF,TGTGCCAGCAGTTTATCATTTCAGGCTGGGGATACCAATGAAAAACTGTTTTTT
-,15,TRBV4-3,-,TRBJ2-6,CASSRRGTGANVLTF,TGCGCCAGCAGCCGGAGGGGTACTGGGGCCAACGTCCTGACTTTC
-,13,TRBV5-8,-,TRBJ2-2,CASSWGLPGELFF,TGTGCCAGCAGCTGGGGACTCCCTGGGGAGCTGTTTTTT
-,14,TRBV5-8,TRBD2,TRBJ2-7,CASSLAGGSYEQYF,TGTGCCAGCAGCTTGGCGGGGGGATCCTACGAGCAGTACTTC
-,15,TRBV5-5,-,TRBJ1-1,CASSLAGSEVGGAFF,TGTGCCAGCAGCTTGGCTGGGTCGGAAGTTGGTGGAGCTTTCTTT
-,15,TRBV19,TRBD2,TRBJ2-3,CASSITSGYTDTQYF,TGTGCCAGTAGTATTACTAGCGGGTACACAGATACGCAGTATTTT
-,13,TRBV9,-,TRBJ2-5,CASSVSLQETQYF,TGTGCCAGCAGCGTATCCCTTCAAGAGACCCAGTACTTC
few,15,TRBV9,TRBD2,TRBJ2-2,CASSGTSGFVGELFF,TGTGCCAGCAGCGGGACTAGCGGGTTTGTCGGGGAGCTGTTTTTT
-,16,TRBV4-3,-,TRBJ1-6,CASSQAPAGYNSPLHF,TGCGCCAGCAGCCAGGCCCCCGCGGGATATAATTCACCCCTCCACTTT
-,16,TRBV6-6,TRBD1,TRBJ2-1,CASRSTPDRGNNEQFF,TGTGCCAGCAGATCGACCCCGGACAGGGGAAACAATGAGCAGTTCTTC
once,13,TRBV5-1,TRBD1,TRBJ2-3,CASSGDSLDTQYF,TGCGCCAGCAGCGGGGACAGTTTAGATACGCAGTATTTT
-,9,TRBV20-1,TRBD1,TRBJ1-2,CSADYRGTF,TGCAGTGCTGATTACAGGGGCACCTTC
-,13,TRBV19,-,TRBJ2-1,CASGQTSYNEQFF,TGTGCCAGTGGGCAGACCTCCTACAATGAGCAGTTCTTC
-,13,TRBV7-2,-,TRBJ1-2,CATRDQWYYGYTF,TGTGCCACTAGGGACCAATGGTATTATGGCTACACCTTC
-,15,TRBV7-9,-,TRBJ2-2,CASSIRTANTGELFF,TGTGCCAGCAGCATACGGACAGCGAACACCGGGGAGCTGTTTTTT
once,14,TRBV28,-,TRBJ1-5,CASSLPLGVRPQHF,TGTGCCAGCAGTTTACCCTTGGGGGTGAGGCCCCAGCATTTT
-,15,TRBV5-1,-,TRBJ1-1,CASSSVGFLYTEAFF,TGCGCCAGCAGCTCGGTGGGGTTTTTGTACACTGAAGCTTTCTTT
few,17,TRBV4-3,TRBD2,TRBJ2-1,CASSQDRSLAGNNEQFF,TGCGCCAGCAGCCAAGATCGTAGCCTAGCGGGGAACAATGAGCAGTTCTTC
-,14,TRBV6-1,-,TRBJ1-4,CASNLDRANEKLFF,TGTGCCAGCAATTTAGACAGAGCTAATGAAAAACTGTTTTTT
once,14,TRBV27,TRBD1,TRBJ2-7,CASRRDRGSHEQYF,TGTGCCAGCAGACGGGACAGGGGAAGTCACGAGCAGTACTTC
few,16,TRBV4-2,TRBD1,TRBJ2-2,CASSHLGQGRAGELFF,TGTGCCAGCAGCCATCTAGGACAGGGGAGGGCCGGGGAGCTGTTTTTT
-,14,TRBV4-2,-,TRBJ1-4,CASSQGGPNEKLFF,TGTGCCAGCAGCCAAGGTGGTCCTAATGAAAAACTGTTTTTT
-,18,TRBV9,TRBD1,TRBJ1-1,CASSAPRGGTGTRTEAFF,TGTGCCAGCAGCGCCCCACGGGGGGGGACAGGGACTCGGACTGAAGCTTTCTTT
-,13,TRBV7-7,TRBD2,TRBJ2-3,CASSRGSTDTQYF,TGTGCTAGCTCGCGGGGGAGCACAGATACGCAGTATTTT
-,17,TRBV19,-,TRBJ1-6,CASHEDPIPSNNSPLHF,TGTGCCAGTCACGAAGACCCGATACCCTCGAATAATTCACCCCTCCACTTT
-,14,TRBV14,-,TRBJ1-1,CASSQGTLNTEAFF,TGTGCCAGCAGCCAAGGGACCTTAAACACTGAAGCTTTCTTT
once,13,TRBV2,-,TRBJ1-5,CASKRDNNQPQHF,TGTGCCAGCAAAAGGGATAACAATCAGCCCCAGCATTTT
-,14,TRBV6-1,TRBD1,TRBJ2-7,CASSSAGQGYEQYF,TGTGCCAGCAGTTCCGCGGGACAGGGGTACGAGCAGTACTTC
-,14,TRBV11-2,TRBD2,TRBJ2-1,CASRTSGPYNEQFF,TGTGCCAGTCGTACTAGCGGTCCCTACAATGAGCAGTTCTTC
-,11,TRBV5-1,-,TRBJ2-5,CASSLSETQYF,TGCGCCAGCAGCTTATCAGAGACCCAGTACTTC
once,16,TRBV6-5,TRBD2,TRBJ2-5,CASSFPRLAGEETQYF,TGTGCCAGCAGTTTCCCCCGGCTAGCGGGGGAAGAGACCCAGTACTTC
-,13,TRBV15,-,TRBJ1-1,CATSRDHTAEAFF,TGTGCCACCAGCAGAGATCACACTGCTGAAGCTTTCTTT
-,12,TRBV30,-,TRBJ1-1,CAWSYQNIEAFF,TGTGCCTGGAGTTACCAGAACATCGAAGCTTTCTTT
once,16,TRBV18,TRBD1,TRBJ1-1,CASSPNRDRGETEAFF,TGTGCCAGCTCACCCAACCGGGACAGGGGTGAAACTGAAGCTTTCTTT
-,15,TRBV27,-,TRBJ1-5,CASSLNYQWVQPQHF,TGTGCCAGCAGTTTAAACTATCAGTGGGTTCAGCCCCAGCATTTT
-,18,TRBV7-2,TRBD1,TRBJ1-5,CASSLRDRDHYSNQPQHF,TGTGCCAGCAGCTTACGGGACAGGGACCATTATAGCAATCAGCCCCAGCATTTT